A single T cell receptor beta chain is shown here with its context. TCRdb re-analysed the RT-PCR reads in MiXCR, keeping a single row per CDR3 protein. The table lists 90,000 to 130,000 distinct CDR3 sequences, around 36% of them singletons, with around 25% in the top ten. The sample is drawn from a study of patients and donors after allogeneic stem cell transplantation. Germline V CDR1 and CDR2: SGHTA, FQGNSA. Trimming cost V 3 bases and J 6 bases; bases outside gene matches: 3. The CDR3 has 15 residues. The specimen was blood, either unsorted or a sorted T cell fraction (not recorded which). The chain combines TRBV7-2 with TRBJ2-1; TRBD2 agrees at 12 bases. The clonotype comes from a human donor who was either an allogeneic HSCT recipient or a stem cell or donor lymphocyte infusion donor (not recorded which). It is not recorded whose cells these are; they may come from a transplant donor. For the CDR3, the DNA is TGTGCCAGCAGCTTTCGGACTAGCGGGATCAATGAGCAGTTCTTC. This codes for CASSFRTSGINEQFF.